This entry concerns a single TCR beta chain. These data are taken from a study of blood T cell repertoires in COVID-19. About the study: Specimens from acute and convalescent COVID-19 originated in the United States, Italy and Spain. In each case, the material was cDNA or gDNA derived from T cells, B-cell-depleted T cells, or PBMCs.

Per the study methods: Cell counts per sample came from amplifying reference gene primers. The assay was immunoSEQ multiplex PCR, and TCRdb's table has in-frame clones only and misses some. The DNA gave D and trimming, while V, J and clone size come from that table. The sample includes about 400,000 clones, around nine tenths seen only once; the top ten take less than 3.5%. Germline V gene sequence: CDR1 MDHEN, CDR2 SYDVKM. V was cut by 3 bases and J by 0 bases, with 15 bases left in between. CDR3 size: 17 residues. Sample: peripheral blood. This TCR was sampled from a human donor in a cohort sampled during active COVID-19. The rearrangement joins TRBV28 to TRBJ1-3, with D unresolved. CDR3 loop: CASSFDGLAVSGNTIYF. The CDR3 DNA sequence: TGTGCCAGCAGTTTTGATGGCTTGGCAGTCTCTGGAAACACCATATATTTT. Looking up the rest from reference TRBV28 and TRBJ1-3 gives the full variable domain: DVKVTQSSRYLVKRTGEKVFLECVQDMDHENMFWYRQDPGLGLRLIYFSYDVKMKEKGDIPEGYSVSREKKERFSLILESASTNQTSMYLCASSFDGLAVSGNTIYFGEGSWLTVV.